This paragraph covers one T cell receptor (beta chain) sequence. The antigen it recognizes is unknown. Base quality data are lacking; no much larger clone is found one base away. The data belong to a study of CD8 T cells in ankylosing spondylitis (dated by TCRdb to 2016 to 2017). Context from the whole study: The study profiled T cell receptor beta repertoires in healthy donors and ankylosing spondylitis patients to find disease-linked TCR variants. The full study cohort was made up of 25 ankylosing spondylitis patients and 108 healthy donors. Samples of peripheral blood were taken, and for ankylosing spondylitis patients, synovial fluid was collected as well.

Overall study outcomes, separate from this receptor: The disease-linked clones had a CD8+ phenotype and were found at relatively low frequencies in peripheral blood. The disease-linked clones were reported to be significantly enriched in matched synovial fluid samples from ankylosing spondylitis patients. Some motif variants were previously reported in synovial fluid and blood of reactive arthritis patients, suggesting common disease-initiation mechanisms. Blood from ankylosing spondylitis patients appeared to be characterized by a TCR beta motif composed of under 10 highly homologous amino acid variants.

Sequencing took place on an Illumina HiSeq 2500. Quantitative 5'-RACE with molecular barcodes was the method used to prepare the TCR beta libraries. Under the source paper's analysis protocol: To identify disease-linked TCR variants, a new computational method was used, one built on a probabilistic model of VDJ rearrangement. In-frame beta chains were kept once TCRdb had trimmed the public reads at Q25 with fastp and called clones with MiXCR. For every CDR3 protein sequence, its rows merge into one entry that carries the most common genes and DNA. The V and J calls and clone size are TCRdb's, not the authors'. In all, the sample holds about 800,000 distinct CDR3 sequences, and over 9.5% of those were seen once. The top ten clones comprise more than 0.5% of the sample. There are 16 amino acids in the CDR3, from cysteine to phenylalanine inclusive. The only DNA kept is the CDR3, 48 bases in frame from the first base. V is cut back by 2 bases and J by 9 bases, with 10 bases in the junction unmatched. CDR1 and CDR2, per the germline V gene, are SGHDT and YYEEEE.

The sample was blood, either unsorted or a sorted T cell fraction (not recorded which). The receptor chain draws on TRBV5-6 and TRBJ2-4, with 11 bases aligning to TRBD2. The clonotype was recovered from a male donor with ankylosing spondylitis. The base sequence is TGTGCCAGCAGCTTCGTAGCGGGAGGGCTTGACGGCATTCAGTACTTC. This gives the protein CASSFVAGGLDGIQYF.